This T cell receptor beta chain comes out of a study of CD8+ T cells in alopecia areata. RNA, once extracted, was reverse transcribed into cDNA for use as the sequencing template. The data were produced by immunoSEQ multiplex PCR, yet TCRdb's version contains in-frame clones alone and is incomplete. The table records a few hundred thousand clones, approximately 60% of them present only once. Germline V lookup: CDR1 SQVTM, CDR2 ANQGSEA. The V gene lost 5 bases and the J gene lost 0 bases, with 7 bases spanning the gap. The CDR3 extends over 12 amino acids. Stated treatment: oral pan-JAK inhibitor, 5-10 mg twice daily. Lesional scalp punch biopsies and peripheral blood were collected from alopecia areata patients.

V is TRBV29-1 and J is TRBJ2-5; tentative D call: TRBD1 (5 bases). This TCR derives from a human donor with alopecia areata. The sample in question was CD4+ T cells sorted from blood, obtained around week 54, from a patient treated with tofacitinib. CDR3 DNA sequence: TGCAGCGTTTCGGACAACCAAGAGACCCAGTACTTC. Translated, it gives CSVSDNQETQYF. Full variable domain (remainder filled in from reference TRBV29-1 and TRBJ2-5): SAVISQKPSRDICQRGTSLTIQCQVDSQVTMMFWYRQQPGQSLTLIATANQGSEATYESGFVIDKFPISRPNLTFSTLTVSNMSPEDSSIYLCSVSDNQETQYFGPGTRLLVL.